This T cell receptor (beta chain) was captured by sequencing in a study of blood T cell repertoires in COVID-19. The protocol was immunoSEQ multiplex PCR, while the TCRdb copy is restricted to in-frame clones and leaves out a portion. This table has around 65,000 clones, roughly four fifths appearing once. Sample: peripheral blood. The TCR comes from a human donor in a cohort sampled during active COVID-19.

The CDR3: CASSGRDDFSQPQHF. The CDR3 coding sequence is TGTGCCAGCAGTGGGAGGGACGATTTTTCTCAGCCCCAGCATTTT. This chain uses TRBV6-6 with TRBJ1-5; possibly TRBD1 for D (5 bases). The CDR3 runs 15 residues. V was cut by 5 bases and J by 6 bases, with 17 bases left in between. Germline values: CDR1 MNHNY, CDR2 SVGAGI (reference sequence).